The text below deals with one T cell receptor beta chain. Its antigen is currently not known. No base quality values were provided; no much bigger clone lies one nucleotide off. This sample is part of a study of blood T cell repertoires in COVID-19 (dated by TCRdb to about 2020). Background for the entire study: Samples covering the acute and convalescent phases of COVID-19 were provided by collaborators in the United States, Italy and Spain. The material from the prospective study consisted of cDNA or gDNA derived from T cells, B-cell-depleted T cells, or PBMCs. Deeply sampled blood TCRbeta repertoires from subjects exposed to, actively infected with, or recovered from COVID-19 were included in the dataset. The repertoires were made available in a free public database intended to serve as a resource for research on the immune response to SARS-CoV-2. The samples were drawn from the first 160 participants of the ongoing ImmuneRACE study and from some 1,300 subjects provided by 6 global collaborators. A de-identified subject ID, COVID-19 status, age in years and sex were almost always included in the sample metadata. Where available, HLA class I and class II types were taken from metadata supplied by the sample provider and were not determined by assay-based typing.

The V end loses 6 bases and the J end loses 0 bases, and a stretch of 5 bases separates them. From the cysteine through the phenylalanine, the CDR3 covers 12 amino acids. The read is trimmed to its CDR3 DNA, 36 bases read in frame from base 1. The germline V gene sets CDR1 to MDHEN and CDR2 to SYDVKM. TCRbeta CDR3 regions were amplified from genomic DNA by means of the immunoSEQ Assay, a bias-controlled multiplex PCR. The study's own analysis went as follows. The number of nucleated cells in each sample was estimated from the amplification of reference gene primers within the assay. To quantify the absolute abundance of each unique TCRbeta CDR3 rearrangement, sequence reads were collapsed and filtered. For each sample, productive Simpson clonality was calculated as the square root of Simpson's diversity index over productive rearrangements. TCRdb limited this immuneACCESS table to in-frame rearrangements with V and J called. A share of clones is missing; checked studies link under half to unresolved V genes, and the rest is unexplained. V and J calls and clone size are as listed in that table; D and trimming were resolved from the DNA. The sample data list fewer than 120,000 clones, and more than 75% of these were observed just once. Of the sample, roughly 3.3% falls within the top ten clones.

What the authors observed across the whole study: The quantity of clinical and demographic metadata differed by source and by participant and was supplied without curation.

The collaborating institutions used their own protocols to collect whole blood in K2EDTA tubes. For TCRbeta analysis, collaborators shipped samples in one of three forms: frozen whole blood, isolated PBMCs, or DNA extracted from either of those sample types. The V and J genes are TRBV28 and TRBJ2-5; no D segment can be confidently identified. Material: peripheral blood. This receptor was identified in a woman aged 45 to 65 with acute or convalescent COVID-19. The CDR3 region: CASSSYQETQYF. The DNA sequence follows: TGTGCCAGCAGCTCGTACCAAGAGACCCAGTACTTC.